A selection of T cell receptor beta chains follows, all from one sample in a study of regulatory T cells in long-lasting Graves disease. MiXCR, run by TCRdb on the multiplex PCR reads, gives a single entry per CDR3 protein. The sample lists hundreds of thousands of distinct CDR3 sequences; about 14% were seen once. Source: peripheral blood mononuclear cells (PBMCs), taken at new diagnosis, from a patient treated with antithyroid drugs. All receptors derive from a female donor with Graves disease. The CDR3 runs from the conserved cysteine through the conserved F or W. Fields, in order: V gene, D gene, clone size, J gene, CDR3 DNA, CDR3 protein. D genes are given only for firm matches. Some rows mark clone size as missing; the rest say once, few, many or name a class of expanded clone.

v_call: TRBV6-2/TRBV6-3; d_call: NA; clone_size: few; j_call: TRBJ2-7; cdr3_nt: TGTGCCAGCAGTGAACACAGGGACGAGCAGTACTTC; cdr3_aa: CASSEHRDEQYF
v_call: TRBV7-9; d_call: NA; clone_size: many; j_call: TRBJ1-1; cdr3_nt: TGTGCCAGCAGCTTAGTTGAGGGAGTTTTTTGGATGAACACTGAAGCTTTCTTT; cdr3_aa: CASSLVEGVFWMNTEAFF
v_call: TRBV11-2; d_call: TRBD1; clone_size: many; j_call: TRBJ2-1; cdr3_nt: TGTGCCAGCAGCAATACAGGGGGATCCTACAATGAGCAGTTCTTC; cdr3_aa: CASSNTGGSYNEQFF
v_call: TRBV11-2; d_call: NA; clone_size: many; j_call: TRBJ2-7; cdr3_nt: TGTGCCAGCAGCCAAGCCGGAACAACTTGGGAATACGAGCAGTACTTC; cdr3_aa: CASSQAGTTWEYEQYF
v_call: TRBV6-1; d_call: TRBD2; clone_size: many; j_call: TRBJ2-5; cdr3_nt: TGTGCCAGCAGCCCCGGGCCCGGGGGGGCCCAGTACTTC; cdr3_aa: CASSPGPGGAQYF
v_call: TRBV5-1; d_call: NA; clone_size: many; j_call: TRBJ2-6; cdr3_nt: TGCGCCAGCAGTTCACGGAGCTCTGGGGCCAACGTCCTGACTTTC; cdr3_aa: CASSSRSSGANVLTF
v_call: TRBV5-1; d_call: NA; clone_size: NA; j_call: TRBJ1-2; cdr3_nt: TGCGCCAGCAGCTTAAATAGAATTGGCTATGGCTACACCTTC; cdr3_aa: CASSLNRIGYGYTF
v_call: TRBV3-1; d_call: NA; clone_size: many; j_call: TRBJ1-1; cdr3_nt: TGTGCCAGCAGCGCCGGACAAGGGACTGAAGCTTTCTTT; cdr3_aa: CASSAGQGTEAFF
v_call: TRBV5-4; d_call: NA; clone_size: many; j_call: TRBJ2-7; cdr3_nt: TGTGCCAGCAGCTTGAAAATGGGACTTAAAGATTACGAGCAGTACTTC; cdr3_aa: CASSLKMGLKDYEQYF
v_call: TRBV27; d_call: NA; clone_size: NA; j_call: TRBJ1-1; cdr3_nt: TGTGCCAGCAGTACAGAACAGGGAAACACTGAAGCTTTCTTT; cdr3_aa: CASSTEQGNTEAFF
v_call: TRBV7-9; d_call: TRBD1; clone_size: few; j_call: TRBJ1-5; cdr3_nt: TGTGCCAGCAGCTTCTCCCCCGGGACAGGGGGCATTTATAGCAATCAGCCCCAGCATTTT; cdr3_aa: CASSFSPGTGGIYSNQPQHF
v_call: TRBV6-5; d_call: TRBD1; clone_size: few; j_call: TRBJ1-1; cdr3_nt: TGTGCCAGCAGTTTCAGCACAGGGGCGAATTCTATGAACACTGAAGCTTTCTTT; cdr3_aa: CASSFSTGANSMNTEAFF
v_call: TRBV6-1; d_call: TRBD2; clone_size: many; j_call: TRBJ2-1; cdr3_nt: TGTGCCAGCAGTAGGAAGGGGGGACTAGCAGCCTACAATGAGCAGTTCTTC; cdr3_aa: CASSRKGGLAAYNEQFF
v_call: TRBV28; d_call: NA; clone_size: many; j_call: TRBJ1-5; cdr3_nt: TGTGCCAGCATCCCCGGTGGCGGTATCGGTCTCGATCAGCCCCAGCATTTT; cdr3_aa: CASIPGGGIGLDQPQHF
v_call: TRBV6-2/TRBV6-3; d_call: NA; clone_size: many; j_call: TRBJ1-1; cdr3_nt: TGTGCCAGCAGTTATCTAAGGGGTAACACTGAAGCTTTCTTT; cdr3_aa: CASSYLRGNTEAFF
v_call: TRBV12-3/TRBV12-4; d_call: TRBD2; clone_size: many; j_call: TRBJ2-1; cdr3_nt: TGTGCCAGCAGTTTGCTTAGCGGGCGGTACAATGAGCAGTTCTTC; cdr3_aa: CASSLLSGRYNEQFF
v_call: TRBV7-3; d_call: NA; clone_size: NA; j_call: TRBJ2-5; cdr3_nt: TGTGCCAGCAGCAGTGGGGAGCAAGAGACCCAGTACTTC; cdr3_aa: CASSSGEQETQYF
v_call: TRBV19; d_call: TRBD1; clone_size: NA; j_call: TRBJ2-6; cdr3_nt: TGTGCCAGTGGGAGGACAGGGAGGATCCGGGCCAACGTCCTGACTTTC; cdr3_aa: CASGRTGRIRANVLTF
v_call: TRBV5-6; d_call: NA; clone_size: many; j_call: TRBJ2-7; cdr3_nt: TGTGCCAGCATGGGGCAGGGGAGGATCTACGAGCAGTACTTC; cdr3_aa: CASMGQGRIYEQYF
v_call: TRBV18; d_call: NA; clone_size: NA; j_call: TRBJ2-2; cdr3_nt: TGTGCCAGCTCAACCGGACCCAACACCGGGGAGCTGTTTTTT; cdr3_aa: CASSTGPNTGELFF
v_call: TRBV30; d_call: NA; clone_size: many; j_call: TRBJ2-1; cdr3_nt: TGTGCCTGGAGTGTACTTCCCGATGAGCAGTTCTTC; cdr3_aa: CAWSVLPDEQFF
v_call: TRBV7-6; d_call: TRBD1; clone_size: NA; j_call: TRBJ2-7; cdr3_nt: TGTGCCAGCAGAAGGGACAGGGGGGGACTCTACGAGCAGTACTTC; cdr3_aa: CASRRDRGGLYEQYF
v_call: TRBV28; d_call: NA; clone_size: many; j_call: TRBJ2-5; cdr3_nt: TGTGCCAGCAGGCCATGGGATGGTCGCGACCAGAAATCGGAGACCCAGTACTTC; cdr3_aa: CASRPWDGRDQKSETQYF
v_call: TRBV27; d_call: TRBD1; clone_size: many; j_call: TRBJ1-2; cdr3_nt: TGTGCCAGCAGCCCCCGACAGGGCGCTAACTATGGCTACACCTTC; cdr3_aa: CASSPRQGANYGYTF
v_call: TRBV29-1; d_call: NA; clone_size: many; j_call: TRBJ2-1; cdr3_nt: TGCAGCGTGCCCGAGAGGCGGGGCGGGCAGTTCTTC; cdr3_aa: CSVPERRGGQFF
v_call: TRBV14; d_call: NA; clone_size: NA; j_call: TRBJ2-1; cdr3_nt: TGTGCCAGCAGCCATTGGTTAACGGGCTCTTCCTACAATGAGCAGTTCTTC; cdr3_aa: CASSHWLTGSSYNEQFF
v_call: TRBV20-1; d_call: NA; clone_size: many; j_call: TRBJ2-7; cdr3_nt: TGCAGTGCCGGGGGCTCCTACGAGCAGTACTTC; cdr3_aa: CSAGGSYEQYF
v_call: TRBV2; d_call: NA; clone_size: many; j_call: TRBJ1-2; cdr3_nt: TGTGCCAGCAGTGAAGCGCATAAGGGATCCGGCTACACCTTC; cdr3_aa: CASSEAHKGSGYTF
v_call: TRBV19; d_call: NA; clone_size: many; j_call: TRBJ2-6; cdr3_nt: TGTGCCAGTGCCCGCGTTCCTAGCCCTGGGGCCAACGTCCTGACTTTC; cdr3_aa: CASARVPSPGANVLTF
v_call: TRBV27; d_call: TRBD1; clone_size: many; j_call: TRBJ2-1; cdr3_nt: TGTGCCAGCAGTTGGGGGACAGACACATACAATGAGCAGTTCTTC; cdr3_aa: CASSWGTDTYNEQFF
v_call: TRBV30; d_call: NA; clone_size: NA; j_call: TRBJ1-1; cdr3_nt: TGTGCCTGGAGGTCGGCTATCAGGGGTGGCAGGAACACTGAAGCTTTCTTT; cdr3_aa: CAWRSAIRGGRNTEAFF
v_call: TRBV11-2; d_call: TRBD2; clone_size: many; j_call: TRBJ2-3; cdr3_nt: TGTGCCAGCAGCCCTAGCGGGCGTTTTCGATCGGATACGCAGTATTTT; cdr3_aa: CASSPSGRFRSDTQYF
v_call: TRBV4-1; d_call: NA; clone_size: NA; j_call: TRBJ2-5; cdr3_nt: TGCGCCAGCAGCCCCGTCGTAGGGGAAGAGACCCAGTACTTC; cdr3_aa: CASSPVVGEETQYF
v_call: TRBV29-1; d_call: NA; clone_size: few; j_call: TRBJ1-2; cdr3_nt: TGCAGCGTTGAAGATCTTAGGACACCGTATGGCTACACCTTC; cdr3_aa: CSVEDLRTPYGYTF
v_call: TRBV27; d_call: TRBD2; clone_size: many; j_call: TRBJ2-1; cdr3_nt: TGTGCCAGCAGTTTATGGGCTAGCGGATACAATGAGCAGTTCTTC; cdr3_aa: CASSLWASGYNEQFF
v_call: TRBV12-3/TRBV12-4; d_call: TRBD1; clone_size: many; j_call: TRBJ1-2; cdr3_nt: TGTGCCAGCAGTCAAAGGACAGGGCGCTATGGCTACACCTTC; cdr3_aa: CASSQRTGRYGYTF
v_call: TRBV7-9; d_call: TRBD1; clone_size: NA; j_call: TRBJ1-1; cdr3_nt: TGTGCCAGCAGCTTCGTGGCAGGGGGCACTGAAGCTTTCTTT; cdr3_aa: CASSFVAGGTEAFF
v_call: TRBV5-6; d_call: TRBD2; clone_size: few; j_call: TRBJ2-3; cdr3_nt: TGTGCCAGCAGCTGGGGTCACGGGGGGAGGGCAGATACGCAGTATTTT; cdr3_aa: CASSWGHGGRADTQYF
v_call: TRBV20-1; d_call: NA; clone_size: many; j_call: TRBJ1-3; cdr3_nt: TGCAGTGCTAGCCCTCAGCAGGTTGAAAGGAGAAACACCATATATTTT; cdr3_aa: CSASPQQVERRNTIYF
v_call: TRBV29-1; d_call: NA; clone_size: many; j_call: TRBJ2-6; cdr3_nt: TGCAGCGTGAGGACTACTGGGGCCAACGTCCTGACTTTC; cdr3_aa: CSVRTTGANVLTF
v_call: TRBV28; d_call: NA; clone_size: many; j_call: TRBJ2-5; cdr3_nt: TGTGCCAGCAGTTTATTCCTCTCCGACAGGGTGGGGGGGACCCAGTACTTC; cdr3_aa: CASSLFLSDRVGGTQYF
v_call: TRBV4-1; d_call: TRBD2; clone_size: many; j_call: TRBJ2-3; cdr3_nt: TGCGCCAGCAGCCAAGACGGAGGGCCTAGCGGGAGTCGGACAGATACGCAGTATTTT; cdr3_aa: CASSQDGGPSGSRTDTQYF
v_call: TRBV29-1; d_call: TRBD2; clone_size: NA; j_call: TRBJ2-3; cdr3_nt: TGCAGCGTTCGCGGGAGGTTGACAGATACGCAGTATTTT; cdr3_aa: CSVRGRLTDTQYF
v_call: TRBV29-1; d_call: NA; clone_size: NA; j_call: TRBJ1-4; cdr3_nt: TGCAGCGTTGATGGTTCAGGGAGAGGTGAAAAACTGTTTTTT; cdr3_aa: CSVDGSGRGEKLFF
v_call: TRBV2; d_call: TRBD1; clone_size: many; j_call: TRBJ1-2; cdr3_nt: TGTGCCAGCAGAGGACAGGGGGACTATGGCTACACCTTC; cdr3_aa: CASRGQGDYGYTF
v_call: TRBV9; d_call: NA; clone_size: many; j_call: TRBJ1-1; cdr3_nt: TGTGCCAGCAGCGTAGCGCAGGGGCTGATGGACACTGAAGCTTTCTTT; cdr3_aa: CASSVAQGLMDTEAFF
v_call: TRBV2; d_call: NA; clone_size: many; j_call: TRBJ1-5; cdr3_nt: TGTGCCAGCAGTGTCGGAGAGGCCCAGCATTTT; cdr3_aa: CASSVGEAQHF
v_call: TRBV5-1; d_call: NA; clone_size: many; j_call: TRBJ2-7; cdr3_nt: TGCGCCAGCAGCCTACCGCAGGGGAGCTCCTACGAGCAGTACTTC; cdr3_aa: CASSLPQGSSYEQYF
v_call: TRBV6-5; d_call: NA; clone_size: many; j_call: TRBJ1-1; cdr3_nt: TGTGCCAGCAGTTACCCCCGGGTAATGAACACTGAAGCTTTCTTT; cdr3_aa: CASSYPRVMNTEAFF
v_call: TRBV6-1; d_call: TRBD2; clone_size: NA; j_call: TRBJ2-3; cdr3_nt: TGTGCCAGCTCCCCCGGGCGGGGGGACCCACCAGATACGCAGTATTTT; cdr3_aa: CASSPGRGDPPDTQYF
v_call: TRBV20-1; d_call: NA; clone_size: many; j_call: TRBJ1-2; cdr3_nt: TGCAGTGCTAGGACTAGAAACAACTATGGCTACACCTTC; cdr3_aa: CSARTRNNYGYTF
v_call: TRBV4-1; d_call: NA; clone_size: few; j_call: TRBJ1-3; cdr3_nt: TGCGCCAGCAGCCAATACGGTCAGTCCGGAAACACCATATATTTT; cdr3_aa: CASSQYGQSGNTIYF
v_call: TRBV7-9; d_call: NA; clone_size: many; j_call: TRBJ1-2; cdr3_nt: TGTGCCAGCAGCTTTCCCGGGACCGAAAACTATGGCTACACCTTC; cdr3_aa: CASSFPGTENYGYTF
v_call: TRBV12-3/TRBV12-4; d_call: TRBD2; clone_size: NA; j_call: TRBJ2-2; cdr3_nt: TGTGCCAGCAGCGCGGGACTAGCGGGACTCGGGAACACCGGGGAGCTGCTTTTT; cdr3_aa: CASSAGLAGLGNTGELLF
v_call: TRBV27; d_call: NA; clone_size: NA; j_call: TRBJ2-5; cdr3_nt: TGTGCCAGCAGACAAAGGGCACAGGTTGGCCAAGGGACCCAGTACTTC; cdr3_aa: CASRQRAQVGQGTQYF
v_call: TRBV2; d_call: TRBD2; clone_size: many; j_call: TRBJ2-7; cdr3_nt: TGTGCCAGCAGGTTTCCCGGGACTAGCGGGAGGTCTTCCTCCTACGAGCAGTACTTC; cdr3_aa: CASRFPGTSGRSSSYEQYF
v_call: TRBV5-1; d_call: NA; clone_size: many; j_call: TRBJ1-1; cdr3_nt: TGCGCCAGCAGCGTGAACAGGGCCCAGAACACTGAAGCTTTCTTT; cdr3_aa: CASSVNRAQNTEAFF
v_call: TRBV3-1; d_call: NA; clone_size: many; j_call: TRBJ1-6; cdr3_nt: TGTGCCAGCAGCGCACGTACGGCACCCCTCCACTTT; cdr3_aa: CASSARTAPLHF
v_call: TRBV7-6; d_call: NA; clone_size: NA; j_call: TRBJ2-3; cdr3_nt: TGTGCCAGCAGCTTAGCGGACGGATTCACAGATACGCAGTATTTT; cdr3_aa: CASSLADGFTDTQYF
v_call: TRBV11-2; d_call: NA; clone_size: NA; j_call: TRBJ2-5; cdr3_nt: TGTGCCAGCAGCCCCGTCGAGGGGCTGGAGACCCAGTACTTC; cdr3_aa: CASSPVEGLETQYF